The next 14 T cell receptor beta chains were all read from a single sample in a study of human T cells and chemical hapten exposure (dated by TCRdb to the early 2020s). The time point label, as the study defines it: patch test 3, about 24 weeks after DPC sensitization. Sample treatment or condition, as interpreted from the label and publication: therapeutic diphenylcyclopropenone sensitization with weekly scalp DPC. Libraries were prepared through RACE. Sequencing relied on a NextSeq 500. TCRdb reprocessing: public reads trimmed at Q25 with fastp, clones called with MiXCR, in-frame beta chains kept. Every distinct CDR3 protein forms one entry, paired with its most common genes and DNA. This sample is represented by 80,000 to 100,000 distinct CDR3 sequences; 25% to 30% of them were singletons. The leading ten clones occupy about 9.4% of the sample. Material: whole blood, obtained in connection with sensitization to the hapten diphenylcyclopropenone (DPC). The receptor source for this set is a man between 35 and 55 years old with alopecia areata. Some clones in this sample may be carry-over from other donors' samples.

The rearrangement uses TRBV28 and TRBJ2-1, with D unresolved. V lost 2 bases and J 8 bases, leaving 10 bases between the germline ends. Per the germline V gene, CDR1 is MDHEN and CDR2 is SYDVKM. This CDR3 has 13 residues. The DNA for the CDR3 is TGTGCCAGCAGTTTACCACCTTTGTATGAGCAGTTCTTC. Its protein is CASSLPPLYEQFF.

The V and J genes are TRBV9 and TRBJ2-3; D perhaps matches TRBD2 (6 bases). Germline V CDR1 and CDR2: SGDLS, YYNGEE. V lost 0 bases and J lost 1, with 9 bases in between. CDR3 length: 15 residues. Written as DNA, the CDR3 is TGTGCCAGCAGCGTAGCGGTAGCGGGCACAGATACGCAGTATTTT. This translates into CASSVAVAGTDTQYF. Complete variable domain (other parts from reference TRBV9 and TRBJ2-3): DSGVTQTPKHLITATGQRVTLRCSPRSGDLSVYWYQQSLDQGLQFLIQYYNGEERAKGNILERFSAQQFPDLHSELNLSSLELGDSALYFCASSVAVAGTDTQYFGPGTRLTVL.

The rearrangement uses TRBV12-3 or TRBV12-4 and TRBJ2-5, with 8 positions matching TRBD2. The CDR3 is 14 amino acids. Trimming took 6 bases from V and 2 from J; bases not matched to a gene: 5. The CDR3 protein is CASSYTSGQETQYF. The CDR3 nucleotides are TGTGCCAGCAGCTACACTAGCGGTCAAGAGACCCAGTACTTC.

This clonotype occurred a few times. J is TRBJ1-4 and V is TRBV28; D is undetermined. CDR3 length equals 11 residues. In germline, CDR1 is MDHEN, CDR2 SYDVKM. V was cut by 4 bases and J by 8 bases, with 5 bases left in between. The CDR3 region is CASSCQEKLFF. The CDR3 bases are TGTGCCAGCAGTTGCCAAGAAAAACTGTTTTTT. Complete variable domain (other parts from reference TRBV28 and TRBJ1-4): DVKVTQSSRYLVKRTGEKVFLECVQDMDHENMFWYRQDPGLGLRLIYFSYDVKMKEKGDIPEGYSVSREKKERFSLILESASTNQTSMYLCASSCQEKLFFGSGTQLSVL.

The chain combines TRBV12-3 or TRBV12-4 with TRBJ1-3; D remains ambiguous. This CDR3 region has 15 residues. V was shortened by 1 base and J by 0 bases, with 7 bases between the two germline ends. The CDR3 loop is CASSLGLSSGNTIYF. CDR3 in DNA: TGTGCCAGCAGTTTAGGGTTAAGCTCTGGAAACACCATATATTTT.

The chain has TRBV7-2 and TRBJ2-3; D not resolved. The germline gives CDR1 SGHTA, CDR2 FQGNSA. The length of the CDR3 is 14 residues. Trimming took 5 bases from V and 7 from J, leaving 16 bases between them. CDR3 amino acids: CASSPEASRYTQYF. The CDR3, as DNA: TGTGCCAGCAGCCCCGAGGCTTCGAGATATACGCAGTATTTT. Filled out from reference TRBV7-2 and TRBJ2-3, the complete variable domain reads GAGVSQSPSNKVTEKGKDVELRCDPISGHTALYWYRQSLGQGLEFLIYFQGNSAPDKSGLPSDRFSAERTGGSVSTLTIQRTQQEDSAVYLCASSPEASRYTQYFGPGTRLTVL.

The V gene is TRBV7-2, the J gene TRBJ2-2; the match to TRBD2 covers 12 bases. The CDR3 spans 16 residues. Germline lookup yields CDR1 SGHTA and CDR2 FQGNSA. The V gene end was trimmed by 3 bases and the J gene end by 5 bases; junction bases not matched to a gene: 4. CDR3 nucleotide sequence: TGTGCCAGCAGCTTTCGACTAGCGGGAGTAACCGGGGAGCTGTTTTTT. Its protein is CASSFRLAGVTGELFF.

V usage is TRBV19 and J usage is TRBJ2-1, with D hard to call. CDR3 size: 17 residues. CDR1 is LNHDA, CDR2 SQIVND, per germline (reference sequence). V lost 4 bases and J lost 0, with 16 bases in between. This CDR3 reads CASSTDTSLSSYNEQFF. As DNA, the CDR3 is TGTGCCAGTAGTACCGATACAAGCTTAAGCTCCTACAATGAGCAGTTCTTC.

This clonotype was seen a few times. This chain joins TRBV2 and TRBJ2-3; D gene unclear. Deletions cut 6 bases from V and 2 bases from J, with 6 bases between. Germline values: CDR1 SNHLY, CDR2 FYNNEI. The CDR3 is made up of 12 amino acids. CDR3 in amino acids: CASRLYTDTQYF. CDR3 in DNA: TGTGCCAGCAGGCTATACACAGATACGCAGTATTTT.

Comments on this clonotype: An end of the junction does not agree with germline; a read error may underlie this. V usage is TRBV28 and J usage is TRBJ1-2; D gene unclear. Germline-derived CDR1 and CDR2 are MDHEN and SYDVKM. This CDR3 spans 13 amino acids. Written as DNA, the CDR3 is TGTGCCAGCAGTTTATCACCTGACATTGGCTACAACTTC. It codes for CASSLSPDIGYNF.

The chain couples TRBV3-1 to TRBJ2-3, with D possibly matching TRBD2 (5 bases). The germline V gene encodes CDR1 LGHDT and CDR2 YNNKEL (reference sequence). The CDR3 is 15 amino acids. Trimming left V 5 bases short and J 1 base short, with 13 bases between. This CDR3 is CASSWVEGRTDTQYF. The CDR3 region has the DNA TGTGCCAGCAGCTGGGTTGAGGGTCGCACAGATACGCAGTATTTT.

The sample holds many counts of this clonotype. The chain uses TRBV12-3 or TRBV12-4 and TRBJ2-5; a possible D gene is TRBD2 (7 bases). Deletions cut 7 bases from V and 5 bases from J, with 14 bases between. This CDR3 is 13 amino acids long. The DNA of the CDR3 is TGTGCCAGCACCCCGGGGGGCAGGGAGACCCAGTACTTC. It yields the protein CASTPGGRETQYF.

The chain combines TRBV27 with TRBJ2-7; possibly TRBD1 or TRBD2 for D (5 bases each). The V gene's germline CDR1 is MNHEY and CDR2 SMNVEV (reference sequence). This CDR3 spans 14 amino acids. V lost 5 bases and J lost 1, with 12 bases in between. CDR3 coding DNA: TGTGCCAGCAGTAGAAGGGACCCGTCCTACGAGCAGTACTTC. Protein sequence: CASSRRDPSYEQYF.

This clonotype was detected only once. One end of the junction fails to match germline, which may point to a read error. The CDR3, as DNA: TGTGCCAGCAGCCCGGGACTAGCGGGAGTAACAGCCAAAAACATGCAGTACTTC. It codes for CASSPGLAGVTAKNMQYF. The J gene is TRBJ2-4, the V gene TRBV11-1, with 14 bases fitting TRBD2. This CDR3 is 18 amino acids long. Germline V gene sequence: CDR1 SGHAT, CDR2 FQDESV (reference sequence).